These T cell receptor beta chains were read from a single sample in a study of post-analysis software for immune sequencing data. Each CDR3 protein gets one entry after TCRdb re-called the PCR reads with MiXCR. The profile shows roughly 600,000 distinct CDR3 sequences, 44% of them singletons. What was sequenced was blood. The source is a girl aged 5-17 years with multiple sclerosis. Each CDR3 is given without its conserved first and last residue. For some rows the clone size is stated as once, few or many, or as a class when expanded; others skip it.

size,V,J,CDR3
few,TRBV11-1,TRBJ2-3,AKRDTATATQY
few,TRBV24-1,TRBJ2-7,APPPGGPAYEQY
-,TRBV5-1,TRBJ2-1,ASSLLLRGRYNEQF
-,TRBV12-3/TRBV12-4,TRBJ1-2,ASSSSGSLGYGYT
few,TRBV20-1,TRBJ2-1,SAREWYTNEQF
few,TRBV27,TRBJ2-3,ASRVAEGTDTQY
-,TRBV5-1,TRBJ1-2,ACSSTTGDYGYT
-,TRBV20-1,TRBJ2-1,SAREYSNNEQF
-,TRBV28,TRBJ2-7,AGRGTGGSYEQY
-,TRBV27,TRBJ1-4,ASSQGGRTNEKLF
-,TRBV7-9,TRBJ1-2,ASSLDTRYYGYT
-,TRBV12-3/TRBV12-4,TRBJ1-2,ASRDPGGYT
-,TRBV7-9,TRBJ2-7,ASSSSRDEQY
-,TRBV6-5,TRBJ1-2,ASSGQAYGYT
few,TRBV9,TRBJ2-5,ASSVVPETQY
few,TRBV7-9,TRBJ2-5,ASSPGLAKETQY
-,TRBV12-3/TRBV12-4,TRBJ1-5,ASSFTGGANQPQH
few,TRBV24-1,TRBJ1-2,ATSDLGGGDNYGYT
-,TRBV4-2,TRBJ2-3,ASSQDLGGPRPDTQY
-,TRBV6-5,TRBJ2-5,ASNRGASGTGEQY
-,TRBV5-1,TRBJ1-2,ANSPRTANYGYT
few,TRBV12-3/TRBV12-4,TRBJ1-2,ASSLTGTGPYGYT
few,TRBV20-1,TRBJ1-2,SARGELGYGYT
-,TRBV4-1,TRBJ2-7,ASSAREGESSYEQY
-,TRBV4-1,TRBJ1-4,ASSHERVGLRNEKLF
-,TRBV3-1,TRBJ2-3,ASSLRLGMDTQY
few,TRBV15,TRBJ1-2,ATSRPGQGASGYT
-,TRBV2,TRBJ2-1,ASRGTGGYNEQF
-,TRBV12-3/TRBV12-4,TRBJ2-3,ASSLSGGRTDTEY
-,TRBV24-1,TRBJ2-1,ATSDPPHNEQF
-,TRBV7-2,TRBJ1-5,ASSVVRNQPQH
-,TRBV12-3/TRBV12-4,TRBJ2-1,ASSSAGTSGRNEQF
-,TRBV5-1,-,ASSPWGRALSLNEQY
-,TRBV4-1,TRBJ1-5,ASSQDHTSSNQPQH
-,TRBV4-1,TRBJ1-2,ASSQVGANGYT
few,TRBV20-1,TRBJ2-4,SAAIDIQY